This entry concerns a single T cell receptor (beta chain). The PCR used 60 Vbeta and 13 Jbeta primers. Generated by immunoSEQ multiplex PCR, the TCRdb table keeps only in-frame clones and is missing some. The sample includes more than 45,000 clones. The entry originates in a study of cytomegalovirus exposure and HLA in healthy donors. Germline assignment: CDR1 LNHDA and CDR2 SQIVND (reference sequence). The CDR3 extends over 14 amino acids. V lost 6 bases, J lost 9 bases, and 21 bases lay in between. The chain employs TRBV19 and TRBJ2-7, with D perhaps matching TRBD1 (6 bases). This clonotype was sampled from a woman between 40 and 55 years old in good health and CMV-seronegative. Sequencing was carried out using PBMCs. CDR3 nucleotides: TGTGCCAGTAGCAACCGGGACACCGACGATGTGCAGTACTTC. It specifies CASSNRDTDDVQYF.